This T cell receptor (beta chain) was identified in a study of control samples from healthy donors and cancer patients. Germline V lookup: CDR1 SGHVS, CDR2 FQNEAQ. The CDR3 totals 15 residues. The V and J ends lost 5 bases and 0 bases, in that order; junction bases with no gene match: 7. Sequenced by immunoSEQ multiplex PCR; TCRdb stores in-frame clones only, minus some. The sample shows 150,000 to 200,000 clones, about 91% of them seen only once. The clonotype originates from a woman between 35 and 50 years old in good health. Sequenced material: blood. V gene TRBV7-8 combines with J gene TRBJ2-7, with 7 bases that match TRBD2. The CDR3 bases are TGTGCCAGCAGCGCAGGGACTACCCTCTCCTACGAGCAGTACTTC. Translating it yields CASSAGTTLSYEQYF.